The entry below gives a single T cell receptor beta chain sequence along with its context. There are 15 residues in the CDR3. Germline V gene sequence: CDR1 SGHNT, CDR2 YYREEE (reference sequence). V lost 0 bases to trimming and J lost 7 bases; unmatched junction nucleotides: 8. This specimen comes from a study of blood T cell repertoires in COVID-19. Overall study context: Samples taken during acute and convalescent COVID-19 were collected in the United States, Italy and Spain. T cells, B-cell-depleted T cells, or PBMCs provided the cDNA or gDNA that served as material.

In the authors' workflow: Quantification of nucleated cells was approximated via reference gene primer amplification. Sequencing was performed with immunoSEQ multiplex PCR; in TCRdb, only in-frame clones are kept and a portion is missing. Clone size and the V and J calls come from that table; the DNA yielded D and trimming. The sample contains roughly 180,000 clones, about 85% of which appear only once. Enrollment of patients from Seattle took place during active infection, with longitudinal follow-up. This chain connects TRBV5-4 to TRBJ1-2; 8 nucleotides align to TRBD1. This TCR was sampled from a woman in her fifties or sixties with COVID-19, enrolled during active disease. The sequenced sample consisted of peripheral blood. The CDR3 DNA reads TGTGCCAGCAGCTTGGTGGGACAGGCGAGTGCTGGCTACACCTTC. Translation: CASSLVGQASAGYTF.